This T cell receptor beta chain was observed in a study of shared clonotypes between healthy human individuals. Findings of the study overall: Naive subsets usually exceeded memory subsets in estimated richness.

Positive CCR7 selection of CD45RO-negative cells yielded the naive CD8 cells, and terminally differentiated effector memory CD45RA+ cells were excluded. V lost 3 bases and J lost 6, with 16 bases in between. This CDR3 has 15 amino acids. CDR1 is MNHEY and CDR2 is SMNVEV in the germline V gene (reference sequence). Details on this clone: The target antigen is unknown.

Each PCR replicate from the sorted subsets contained about 200 ng DNA, which is 25,000 to 30,000 T cell genomes. TCRdb keeps only in-frame clones here, not all; method: immunoSEQ multiplex PCR. The sample carries 2 million or so clones, about 95% recorded once. The sequence was obtained from a man aged 18 to 30 in good health. The sequencing sample was made of naive CD8+ T cells sorted from blood. The chain links TRBV27 to TRBJ2-3, with D possibly TRBD1 on 6 matching bases. CDR3 in amino acids: CASSFSTGTWDTQYF. Here the CDR3 DNA reads TGTGCCAGCAGTTTTAGTACAGGGACATGGGATACGCAGTATTTT.